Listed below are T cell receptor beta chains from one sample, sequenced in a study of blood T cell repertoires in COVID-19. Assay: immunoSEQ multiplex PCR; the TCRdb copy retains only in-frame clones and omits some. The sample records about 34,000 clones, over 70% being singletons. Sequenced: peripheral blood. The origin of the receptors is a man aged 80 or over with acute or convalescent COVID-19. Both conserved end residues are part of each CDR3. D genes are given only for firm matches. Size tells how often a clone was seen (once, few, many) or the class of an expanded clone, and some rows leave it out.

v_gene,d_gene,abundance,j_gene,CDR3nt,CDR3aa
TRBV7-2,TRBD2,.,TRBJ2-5,TGTGCCAGCAGCGTAGCGGGGGGGCGGGAGACCCAGTACTTC,CASSVAGGRETQYF
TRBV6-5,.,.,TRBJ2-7,TGTGCCAGCAGGACCGGCGGGCTCTCCTACGAGCAGTACTTC,CASRTGGLSYEQYF
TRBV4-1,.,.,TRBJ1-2,TGCGCCAGCAGCCAAGTTAAGGGCGGAGGTGATGGCTACACCTTC,CASSQVKGGGDGYTF
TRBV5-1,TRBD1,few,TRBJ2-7,TGCGCCAGCAGCTTTTCGGGACAGCGTTACGAGCAGTACTTC,CASSFSGQRYEQYF
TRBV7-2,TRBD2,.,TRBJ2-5,TGTGCCAGCAGCTTAGTGGGGAGCGGGAGAGAGACCCAGTACTTC,CASSLVGSGRETQYF
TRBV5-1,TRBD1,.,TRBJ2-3,TGCGCCAGCAGCCAAGGGACAGCCACAGATACGCAGTATTTT,CASSQGTATDTQYF
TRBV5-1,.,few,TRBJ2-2,TGCGCCAGCAGCTTGGGCGTTGGCAGGGTATCGCTGTTTTTT,CASSLGVGRVSLFF
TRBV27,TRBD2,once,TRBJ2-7,TGTGCCAGCAGTCGGCTAGCGGGATCCTACGAGCAGTACTTC,CASSRLAGSYEQYF
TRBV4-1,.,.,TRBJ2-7,TGCGCCAGCAGCCCGACAGGCGCCTACGAGCAGTACTTC,CASSPTGAYEQYF
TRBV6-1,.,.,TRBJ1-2,TGTGCCAGCAGTGAAGAGAAAGGGGATGGCTACACCTTC,CASSEEKGDGYTF
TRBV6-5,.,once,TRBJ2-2,TGTGCCAGCAGTTACCAGGGGCGCACCGGGGAGCTGTTTTTT,CASSYQGRTGELFF
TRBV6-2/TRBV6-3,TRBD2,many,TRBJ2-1,TGTGCCAGCAGCCCCGGGAGGGAATACAATGAGCAGTTCTTC,CASSPGREYNEQFF
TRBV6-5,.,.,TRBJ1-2,TGTGCCAGCATGACAGGCACACGTGGTTATGGCTACACCTTC,CASMTGTRGYGYTF
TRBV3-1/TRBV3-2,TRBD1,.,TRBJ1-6,TGTGCCAGCAGCCGAGAGGGGGCGCAAAATTCACCCCTCCACTTT,CASSREGAQNSPLHF
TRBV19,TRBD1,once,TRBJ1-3,TGTGCCAGTACGACAGGGGGCTACTCTGGAAACACCATATATTTT,CASTTGGYSGNTIYF
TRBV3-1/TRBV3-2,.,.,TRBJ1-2,TGTGCCAGCAGCCATCCCCCGCGGTATGGCTACACCTTC,CASSHPPRYGYTF
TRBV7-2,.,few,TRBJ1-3,TGTGCCAGCAGCCGCGACAATGGAAACACCATATATTTT,CASSRDNGNTIYF
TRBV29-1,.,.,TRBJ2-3,TGCAGCGTTTGGGGGGGGGCCTATAGGAATACGCAGTATTTT,CSVWGGAYRNTQYF
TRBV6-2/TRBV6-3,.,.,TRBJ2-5,TGTGCCAGCAGTTACGCGAAGCAAGAGACCCAGTACTTC,CASSYAKQETQYF
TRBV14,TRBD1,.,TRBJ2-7,TGTGCCAGCAGAGGACAGGGTAACAACGAGCAGTACTTC,CASRGQGNNEQYF
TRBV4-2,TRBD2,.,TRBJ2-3,TGTGCCAGCAGCCAAGCGGGAGGGGGTGCAGATACGCAGTATTTT,CASSQAGGGADTQYF
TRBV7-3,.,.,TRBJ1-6,TGTGCCAGCAGCTTAACTTTTGGAGGCAATTCACCCCTCCACTTT,CASSLTFGGNSPLHF